This TCR beta chain was obtained from a study of blood T cell repertoires in COVID-19 (dated by TCRdb to the early 2020s). At the level of the whole study: Samples from collaborators originated in the United States, Italy and Spain and spanned both the acute and convalescent phases of COVID-19. The sample metadata nearly always contained a de-identified subject ID, COVID-19 status, age in years and sex. Subjects who had been exposed to COVID-19, were actively infected with it, or had recovered from it provided the deeply sampled blood TCRbeta repertoires that made up the dataset. Where HLA class I and class II types were available, the types were taken from metadata supplied by the sample provider, not from assay-based typing. The repertoires were released in a freely available public database intended as a resource for research on the immune response to SARS-CoV-2. Samples came from the ongoing ImmuneRACE study (first 160 participants) plus 1,254 subjects from 6 global collaborators. The prospective study material was composed of cDNA or gDNA derived from T cells, B-cell-depleted T cells, or PBMCs.

TCRbeta CDR3 regions were amplified from genomic DNA using the immunoSEQ Assay, a bias-controlled multiplex PCR. From the authors' description of their analysis: The number of nucleated cells in each sample was estimated by amplification of reference gene primers within the assay. To quantify the absolute abundance of each unique TCRbeta CDR3 rearrangement, sequence reads were collapsed and filtered. Productive Simpson clonality was computed per sample as the square root of Simpson's diversity index over productive rearrangements. TCRdb obtained this table from immuneACCESS and retained in-frame rearrangements with V and J assigned. These tables miss some clones; where compared with another copy, unresolved V genes account for less than half of the shortfall, and the remainder is unexplained. V and J calls plus clone size are reproduced from that table; the DNA served to infer D and trimming. This sample gives 80,000 to 95,000 clones in total; roughly 90% of them show up just once. The biggest ten clones account for 3% to 4% of the sample.

Note on this clone: It has no known antigen specificity. Base qualities are not provided; no much larger clone lies one nucleotide away.

Whole blood was collected in K2EDTA tubes by collaborating institutions according to the institutions' own protocols. Collaborator samples were shipped for TCRbeta analysis as frozen whole blood, isolated PBMCs, or DNA extracted from either sample type. The germline V and J ends show losses of 5 bases and 7 bases respectively, and no gene match explains 6 bases of the junction. Per the germline V gene, MNHEY is the CDR1 and SVGAGI is the CDR2. The cysteine opens and the phenylalanine closes a CDR3 of 15 amino acids. Only CDR3 DNA remains: 45 bases, in frame from the first base. Study-wide findings and limitations: How much clinical and demographic metadata was included differed by source and by participant, and the metadata was provided uncurated.

Material: peripheral blood. The sequence joins TRBV6-5 to TRBJ1-6; 9 central bases correspond to TRBD1. The origin of this receptor is a woman between 70 and 85 years old with acute or convalescent COVID-19. CDR3 loop: CASSTRDRANSPLHF. In nucleotide form, the sequence is TGTGCCAGCAGTACCCGGGACAGGGCCAATTCACCCCTCCACTTT.